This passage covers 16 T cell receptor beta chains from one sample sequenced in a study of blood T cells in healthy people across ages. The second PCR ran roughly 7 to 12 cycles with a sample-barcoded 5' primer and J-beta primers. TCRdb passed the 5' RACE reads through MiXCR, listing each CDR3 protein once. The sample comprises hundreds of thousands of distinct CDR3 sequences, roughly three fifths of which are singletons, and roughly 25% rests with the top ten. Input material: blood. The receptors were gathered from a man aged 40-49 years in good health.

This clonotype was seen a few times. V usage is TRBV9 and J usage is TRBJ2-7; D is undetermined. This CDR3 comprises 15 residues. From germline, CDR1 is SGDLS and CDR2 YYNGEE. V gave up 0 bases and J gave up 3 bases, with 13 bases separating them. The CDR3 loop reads CASSVAEGPYYEQYF. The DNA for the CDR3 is TGTGCCAGCAGCGTAGCTGAAGGACCCTACTACGAGCAGTACTTC.

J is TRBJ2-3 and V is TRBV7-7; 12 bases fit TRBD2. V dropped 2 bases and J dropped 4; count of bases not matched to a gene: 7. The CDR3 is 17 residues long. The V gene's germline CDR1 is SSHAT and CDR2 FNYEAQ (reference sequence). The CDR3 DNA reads TGTGCCAGCAGCTTAAGCCCTAGCGGGAGGGCCGCAGATACGCAGTATTTT. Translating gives CASSLSPSGRAADTQYF.

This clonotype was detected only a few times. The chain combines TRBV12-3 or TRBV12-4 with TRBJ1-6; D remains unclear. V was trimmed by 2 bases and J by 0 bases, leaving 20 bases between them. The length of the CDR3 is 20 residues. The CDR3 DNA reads TGTGCCAGCAGTTTACAGTCGGAGGGCAGCAGGAGCTCCTATAATTCACCCCTCCACTTT. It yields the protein CASSLQSEGSRSSYNSPLHF.

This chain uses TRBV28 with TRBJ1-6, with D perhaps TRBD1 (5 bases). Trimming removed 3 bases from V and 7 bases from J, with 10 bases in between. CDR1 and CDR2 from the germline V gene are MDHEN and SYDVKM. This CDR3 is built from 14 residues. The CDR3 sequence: CASSFLRENSPLHF. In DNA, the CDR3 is TGTGCCAGCAGTTTTCTCAGGGAGAATTCACCCCTCCACTTT.

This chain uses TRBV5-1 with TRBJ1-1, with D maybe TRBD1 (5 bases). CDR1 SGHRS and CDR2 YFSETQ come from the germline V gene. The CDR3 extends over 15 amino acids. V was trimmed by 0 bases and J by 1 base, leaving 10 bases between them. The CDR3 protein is CASSLGQIANTEAFF. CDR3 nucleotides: TGCGCCAGCAGCTTGGGACAGATTGCGAACACTGAAGCTTTCTTT.

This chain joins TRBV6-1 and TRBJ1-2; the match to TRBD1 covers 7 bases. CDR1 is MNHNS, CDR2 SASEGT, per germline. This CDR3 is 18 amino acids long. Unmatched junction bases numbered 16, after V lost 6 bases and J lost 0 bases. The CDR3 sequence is CASSRLPPGQSSNYGYTF. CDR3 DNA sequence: TGTGCCAGCAGCCGTCTGCCACCGGGACAGTCGTCTAACTATGGCTACACCTTC.

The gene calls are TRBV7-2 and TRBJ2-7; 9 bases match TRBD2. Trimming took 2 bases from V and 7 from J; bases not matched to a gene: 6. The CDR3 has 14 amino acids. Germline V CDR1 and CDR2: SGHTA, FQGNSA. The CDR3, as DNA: TGTGCCAGCAGCTTACAGGCGGGAGGGGGGGAGCAGTACTTC. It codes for CASSLQAGGGEQYF.

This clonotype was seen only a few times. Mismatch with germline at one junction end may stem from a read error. CDR3 protein: CSAGDDRALGYTF. CDR3 bases: TGCAGTGCTGGAGACGACAGGGCGCTTGGCTACACCTTC. The gene calls are TRBV20-1 and TRBJ1-2, with TRBD1 identical over 7 bases. Germline V lookup: CDR1 DFQATT, CDR2 SNEGSKA (reference sequence). This CDR3 has 13 amino acids.

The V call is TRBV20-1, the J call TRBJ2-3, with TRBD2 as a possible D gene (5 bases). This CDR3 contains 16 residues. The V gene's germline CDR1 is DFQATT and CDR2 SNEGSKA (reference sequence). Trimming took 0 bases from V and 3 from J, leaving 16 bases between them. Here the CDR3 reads CSAREIAGPGTDTQYF. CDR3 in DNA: TGCAGTGCTAGAGAAATCGCCGGGCCGGGGACAGATACGCAGTATTTT.

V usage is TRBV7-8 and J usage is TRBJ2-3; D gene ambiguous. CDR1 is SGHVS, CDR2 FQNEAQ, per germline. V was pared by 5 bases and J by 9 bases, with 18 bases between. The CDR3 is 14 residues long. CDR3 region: CASSNDMGVPTQYF. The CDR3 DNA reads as TGTGCCAGCAGCAACGACATGGGCGTCCCAACGCAGTATTTT.

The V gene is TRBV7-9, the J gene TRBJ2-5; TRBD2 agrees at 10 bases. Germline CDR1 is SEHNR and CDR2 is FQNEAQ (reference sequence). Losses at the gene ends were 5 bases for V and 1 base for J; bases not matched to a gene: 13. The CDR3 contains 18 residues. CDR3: CASSPAHTAGGVQETQYF. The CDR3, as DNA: TGTGCCAGCAGCCCAGCGCATACAGCGGGGGGGGTCCAAGAGACCCAGTACTTC.

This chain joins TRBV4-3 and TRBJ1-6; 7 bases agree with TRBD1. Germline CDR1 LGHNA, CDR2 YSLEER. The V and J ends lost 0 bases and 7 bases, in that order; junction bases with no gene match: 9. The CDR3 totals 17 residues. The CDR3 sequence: CASSQDRSTGENSPLHF. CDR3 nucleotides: TGCGCCAGCAGCCAAGATAGGTCCACAGGGGAAAATTCACCCCTCCACTTT.

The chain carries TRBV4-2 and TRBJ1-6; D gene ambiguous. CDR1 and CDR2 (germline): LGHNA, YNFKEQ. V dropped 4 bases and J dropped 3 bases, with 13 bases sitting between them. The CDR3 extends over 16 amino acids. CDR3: CASSPDLVLYNSPLHF. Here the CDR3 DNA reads TGTGCCAGCAGCCCAGATCTTGTGCTCTATAATTCACCCCTCCACTTT.

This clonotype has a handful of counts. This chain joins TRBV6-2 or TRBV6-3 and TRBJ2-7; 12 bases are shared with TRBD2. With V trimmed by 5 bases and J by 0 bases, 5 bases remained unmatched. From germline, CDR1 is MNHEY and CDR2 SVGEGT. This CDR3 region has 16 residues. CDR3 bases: TGTGCCAGCAGTAGACTAGCGGGAGAGATCTCCTACGAGCAGTACTTC. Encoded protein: CASSRLAGEISYEQYF.

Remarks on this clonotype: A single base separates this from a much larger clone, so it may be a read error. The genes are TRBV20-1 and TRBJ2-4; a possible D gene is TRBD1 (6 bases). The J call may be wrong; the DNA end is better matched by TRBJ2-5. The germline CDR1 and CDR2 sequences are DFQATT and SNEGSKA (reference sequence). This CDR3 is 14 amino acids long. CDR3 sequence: CSARADSQKGTQYF. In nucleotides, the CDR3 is TGCAGTGCTAGAGCGGACAGTCAAAAAGGGACCCAGTACTTC.

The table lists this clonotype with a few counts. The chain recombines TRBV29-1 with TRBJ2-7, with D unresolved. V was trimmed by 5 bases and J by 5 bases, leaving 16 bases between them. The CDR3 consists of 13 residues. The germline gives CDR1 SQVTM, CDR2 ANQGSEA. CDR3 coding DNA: TGCAGCGTTCGGTCAATACTGATCGACGAGCAGTACTTC. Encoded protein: CSVRSILIDEQYF.